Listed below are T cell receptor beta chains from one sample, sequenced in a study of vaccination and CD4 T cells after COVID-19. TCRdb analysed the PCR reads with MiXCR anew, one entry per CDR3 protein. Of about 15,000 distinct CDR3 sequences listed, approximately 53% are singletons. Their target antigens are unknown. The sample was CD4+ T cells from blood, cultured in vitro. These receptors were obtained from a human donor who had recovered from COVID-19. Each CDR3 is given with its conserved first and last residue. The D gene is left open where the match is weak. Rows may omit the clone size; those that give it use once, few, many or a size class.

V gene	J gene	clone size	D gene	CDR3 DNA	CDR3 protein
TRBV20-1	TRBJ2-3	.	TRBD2	TGCAGTGCTTTACGGGGGGAGGGCCTCCAAGAGGCAGATACGCAGTATTTT	CSALRGEGLQEADTQYF
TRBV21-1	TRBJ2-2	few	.	TGTGCCAGCAGCACTAAAACCGGACTAGCCCCAACCGGGGAGCTGTTTTTT	CASSTKTGLAPTGELFF
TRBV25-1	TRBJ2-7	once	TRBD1	TGTGCCAGCAGTGAAGGTCACCCCGGGACAGGGTTGAAAGAGCAGTACTTC	CASSEGHPGTGLKEQYF
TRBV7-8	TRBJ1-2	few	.	TGTGCCAGCAGCTTAGGGCAGGCGACTCACTATGGCTACACCTTC	CASSLGQATHYGYTF
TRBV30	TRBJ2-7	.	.	TGTGCCTGGAGTAGAGACAGTTCCTACGAGCAGTACTTC	CAWSRDSSYEQYF
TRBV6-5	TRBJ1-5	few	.	TGTGCCAGCAGTTACTCGATAGCTCAGCCCCAGCATTTT	CASSYSIAQPQHF
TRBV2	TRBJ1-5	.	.	TGTGCCAGCAGTACGGGGGTTAGGGATCAGCCCCAGCATTTT	CASSTGVRDQPQHF
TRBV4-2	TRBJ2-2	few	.	TGTGCCAGCAGCCAAGAGGGCAGGGAGACCGGGGAGCTGTTTTTT	CASSQEGRETGELFF
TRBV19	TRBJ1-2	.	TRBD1	TGTGCCAGTCGTGGACAGGTTTCAAACTATGGCTACACCTTC	CASRGQVSNYGYTF
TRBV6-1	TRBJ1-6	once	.	TGTGCCAGCAGGTGGGATCTTAGTTCACCCCTCCACTTT	CASRWDLSSPLHF
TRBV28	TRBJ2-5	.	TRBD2	TGTGCCAGCAGTTCCCGACTAGCGGGAGAGCGCTGGGGGTACTTC	CASSSRLAGERWGYF
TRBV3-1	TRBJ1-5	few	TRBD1	TGTGCCAGCAGTCGGACAGGGGGCAATCAGCCCCAGCATTTT	CASSRTGGNQPQHF
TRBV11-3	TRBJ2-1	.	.	TGTGCCAGCAGCTTAGCTGGGGGAGTCTCCTACAATGAGCAGTTCTTC	CASSLAGGVSYNEQFF
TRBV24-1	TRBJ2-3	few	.	TGTGCCACCAGTGATTACCTCCAGGCGGATACGCAGTATTTT	CATSDYLQADTQYF
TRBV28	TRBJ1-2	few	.	TGTGCCAGCAGGGACACCCGCTACACCTTC	CASRDTRYTF
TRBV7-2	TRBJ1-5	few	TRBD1	TGTGCCAGCAGCCCAAACAGGGGTATTCAGCCCCAGCATTTT	CASSPNRGIQPQHF
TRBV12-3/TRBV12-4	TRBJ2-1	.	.	TGTGCCACCCGTCGGATGAGCTCCTACAATGAGCAGTTCTTC	CATRRMSSYNEQFF
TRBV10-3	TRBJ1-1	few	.	TGTGCCACTAGCAGGGACATTAACACTGAAGCTTTCTTT	CATSRDINTEAFF
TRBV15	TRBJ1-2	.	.	TGTGCCACCAGCCGCTCAGGCAGGCCCTATGGGGGCTACACCTTC	CATSRSGRPYGGYTF
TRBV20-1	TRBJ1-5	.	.	TGCAGTGCGCCGACAGGAACCTCCAATCAGCCCCAGCATTTT	CSAPTGTSNQPQHF
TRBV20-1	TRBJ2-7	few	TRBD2	TGCAGTGCTAGAGATCTGAGGGCGGGAGGGCCAGTTAGGTCCTACGAGCAGTACTTC	CSARDLRAGGPVRSYEQYF
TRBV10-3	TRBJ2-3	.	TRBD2	TGTGCCATCGGGAGGTCCGGACTAGTTTCAGATACGCAGTATTTT	CAIGRSGLVSDTQYF
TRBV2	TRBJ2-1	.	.	TGTGCCAGCAGTGTTACTAGAGTGGATGAGCAGTTCTTC	CASSVTRVDEQFF
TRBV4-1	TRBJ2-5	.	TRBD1	TGCGCCAGCAGCCGGGACAGGGGTTTTCAAGAGACCCAGTACTTC	CASSRDRGFQETQYF
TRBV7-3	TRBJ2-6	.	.	TGTGCCAGCAGCTTACAGGGAACCACTGGGGCCAACGTCCTGACTTTC	CASSLQGTTGANVLTF
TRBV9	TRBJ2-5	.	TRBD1	TGTGCCAGCAACGAACAGGGGCGGGAGACCCAGTACTTC	CASNEQGRETQYF
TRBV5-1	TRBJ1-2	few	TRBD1	TGCGCCAGCAGCTTGGGACAGGGAAGGTATGGCTACACCTTC	CASSLGQGRYGYTF
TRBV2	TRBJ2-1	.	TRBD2	TGTGCCAGCAGTTCTGAGACTAGCGGCAATGAGCAGTTCTTC	CASSSETSGNEQFF